Listed below are T cell receptor beta chains from one sample, sequenced in a study of T cells in Graves' hyperthyroidism and ophthalmopathy. TCRdb re-analysed the multiplex PCR reads in MiXCR, keeping a single row per CDR3 protein. Among a few hundred thousand distinct CDR3 sequences listed, 15% to 20% were seen once. Sequenced input: blood. The receptors were sampled from a man aged 50 to 60 with Graves' ophthalmopathy. CDR3s include the opening cysteine and the closing phenylalanine or tryptophan. The D gene is left open where the match is weak. Not all rows give a size; the values are once, few, many and, for expanded clones, a class.

v_call	clone_size	d_call	j_call	cdr3_aa	cdr3_nt
TRBV28	many	TRBD2	TRBJ2-5	CASNESRRGGQETQYF	TGTGCCAGCAACGAAAGCAGGCGGGGGGGCCAAGAGACCCAGTACTTC
TRBV11-2	.	TRBD2	TRBJ2-2	CASSLPGLAGRNTGELFF	TGTGCCAGCAGTTTACCCGGACTAGCGGGTCGGAACACCGGGGAGCTGTTTTTT
TRBV9	.	.	TRBJ1-5	CASSVGLVDQPQHF	TGTGCCAGCAGCGTAGGGCTGGTAGACCAGCCCCAGCATTTT
TRBV30	many	TRBD1	TRBJ1-5	CACRQGNQPQHF	TGTGCCTGTAGACAGGGGAATCAGCCCCAGCATTTT
TRBV5-5	.	.	TRBJ1-1	CASGLNTEAFF	TGTGCCAGCGGCCTGAACACTGAAGCTTTCTTT
TRBV12-3/TRBV12-4	.	.	TRBJ2-1	CASSLLGYEQLF	TGTGCCAGCAGTTTGCTGGGCTATGAGCAGCTCTTC
TRBV3-1	many	.	TRBJ2-1	CASSQDRLALYNEQFF	TGTGCCAGCAGCCAAGATCGTCTAGCCCTTTACAATGAGCAGTTCTTC
TRBV3-1	.	TRBD1	TRBJ1-5	CASSQAGTGGNQPQHF	TGTGCCAGCAGCCAAGCCGGGACAGGGGGTAATCAGCCCCAGCATTTT
TRBV19	many	TRBD1	TRBJ1-1	CASSIYPRDRMNTEAFF	TGTGCCAGTAGTATTTATCCCCGGGACAGGATGAACACTGAAGCTTTCTTT
TRBV20-1	few	.	TRBJ1-2	CSARFNYGYTF	TGCAGTGCCAGGTTTAACTATGGCTACACCTTC
TRBV29-1	few	.	TRBJ2-1	CSVEGERSHVNEQFF	TGCAGCGTTGAAGGAGAACGGAGCCACGTCAATGAGCAGTTCTTC
TRBV5-6	few	.	TRBJ2-7	CASSPEGMREQYF	TGTGCCAGCAGCCCCGAAGGAATGAGGGAGCAGTACTTC
TRBV2	.	.	TRBJ1-6	CASGSGTFNSPLHF	TGTGCCAGTGGCTCCGGGACCTTTAATTCACCCCTCCACTTT
TRBV30	many	.	TRBJ2-7	CAWRLRAPTYEQYF	TGTGCCTGGCGCCTCCGGGCCCCTACCTACGAGCAGTACTTC
TRBV30	many	TRBD1	TRBJ1-5	CAWSSTGNQPQHF	TGTGCCTGGAGTTCGACAGGGAACCAGCCCCAGCATTTT
TRBV28	many	TRBD1	TRBJ2-7	CASSPWDDRGPSYEQYF	TGTGCCAGCTCACCCTGGGACGACAGGGGGCCCTCCTACGAGCAGTACTTC
TRBV20-1	few	TRBD2	TRBJ2-1	CSAIAAGVVVHEQFF	TGCAGTGCTATCGCGGCGGGAGTTGTTGTCCATGAGCAGTTCTTC
TRBV20-1	few	.	TRBJ1-5	CSARGQYNQPQHF	TGCAGTGCTAGAGGACAGTACAATCAGCCCCAGCATTTT
TRBV10-3	.	.	TRBJ2-2	CAISLAEPNTGELFF	TGTGCCATCAGCTTAGCGGAGCCGAACACCGGGGAGCTGTTTTTT
TRBV15	few	.	TRBJ2-5	CATSRVGATTQETQYF	TGTGCCACCAGCAGAGTTGGGGCTACTACCCAAGAGACCCAGTACTTC
TRBV11-2	.	TRBD2	TRBJ2-3	CASSLVRSVTGTSGRAFHTDTQYF	TGTGCCAGCAGCTTAGTTCGGTCGGTTACGGGGACTAGCGGGAGGGCATTCCACACAGATACGCAGTATTTT
TRBV20-1	few	TRBD2	TRBJ2-3	CSARARKAGWTDTQYF	TGCAGTGCTCGGGCGAGGAAAGCGGGATGGACAGATACGCAGTATTTT
TRBV20-1	.	.	TRBJ2-1	CSAVTGGSEQFF	TGCAGTGCTGTTACCGGAGGGTCTGAGCAGTTCTTC
TRBV24-1	many	TRBD1	TRBJ1-2	CATTPEDRLYGYTF	TGTGCCACCACCCCAGAGGACAGGCTCTATGGCTACACCTTC
TRBV27	.	.	TRBJ1-6	CASGRDYNSPLHF	TGTGCCAGCGGACGAGACTATAATTCACCCCTCCACTTT
TRBV20-1	.	TRBD1	TRBJ1-4	CSARQGMREKLFF	TGCAGTGCCCGACAGGGGATGAGGGAAAAACTGTTTTTT
TRBV5-1	many	TRBD2	TRBJ2-4	CASSGGLAGVDKNIQYF	TGCGCCAGCAGCGGGGGCTTAGCGGGAGTGGACAAAAACATTCAGTACTTC
TRBV28	many	.	TRBJ1-5	CASTPSIRNQPQHF	TGTGCCAGCACCCCCTCAATACGCAATCAGCCCCAGCATTTT
TRBV30	few	.	TRBJ1-6	CAWSGLSGENSPLHF	TGTGCCTGGAGTGGTCTGTCAGGGGAGAATTCACCCCTCCACTTT
TRBV28	many	.	TRBJ1-2	CASSLPRTAYGYTF	TGTGCCAGCAGTTTACCCCGGACAGCATATGGCTACACCTTC
TRBV3-1	few	.	TRBJ2-1	CASSQGFGSKGEQFF	TGTGCCAGCAGCCAAGGTTTCGGGAGCAAGGGTGAGCAGTTCTTC
TRBV15	.	TRBD2	TRBJ2-3	CATSRVRQRTSGYHTDTQYF	TGTGCCACCAGCAGAGTACGACAAAGGACTAGCGGATACCACACAGATACGCAGTATTTT
TRBV27	many	TRBD2	TRBJ2-7	CASSSLAGGREQYF	TGTGCCAGCAGTTCCTTAGCGGGAGGTCGCGAGCAGTACTTC
TRBV5-1	few	.	TRBJ2-5	CASRLYQGQETQYF	TGCGCCAGCAGGCTGTATCAGGGGCAAGAGACCCAGTACTTC
TRBV5-1	few	TRBD1	TRBJ2-3	CASSIGQGGVTQYF	TGCGCCAGCAGCATCGGACAGGGTGGGGTTACGCAGTATTTT
TRBV28	.	.	TRBJ1-5	CASISSGGNQPQHF	TGTGCCAGCATCTCCTCAGGGGGCAATCAGCCCCAGCATTTT
TRBV4-1	.	TRBD2	TRBJ2-5	CASSQAGVAGGQETQYF	TGCGCCAGCAGCCAAGCGGGGGTAGCGGGAGGGCAGGAGACCCAGTACTTC
TRBV29-1	.	TRBD2	TRBJ2-1	CSVSNPPGLKGAFF	TGCAGCGTTTCCAACCCCCCGGGACTAAAAGGGGCGTTCTTC
TRBV5-6	.	TRBD1	TRBJ2-3	CASSWTGTSHTDTQYF	TGTGCCAGCAGCTGGACAGGAACCTCTCACACAGATACGCAGTATTTT
TRBV27	many	.	TRBJ2-7	CASSFNGPYEQYF	TGTGCCAGCAGTTTTAACGGACCCTACGAGCAGTACTTC
TRBV10-2	.	TRBD2	TRBJ2-7	CASSQLAGGYEQYF	TGCGCCAGCAGCCAACTAGCGGGAGGGTACGAGCAGTACTTC
TRBV20-1	many	TRBD2	TRBJ2-7	CSARDRVAGGYEQYF	TGCAGTGCTAGAGATAGGGTAGCGGGAGGCTACGAGCAGTACTTC
TRBV28	many	TRBD2	TRBJ2-3	CASSLSGRAGRDTQYF	TGTGCCAGCAGTTTAAGCGGGAGGGCCGGGAGAGATACGCAGTATTTT
TRBV5-1	.	.	TRBJ2-1	CASSLEGYYNEQFF	TGCGCCAGCAGCTTGGAAGGTTACTACAATGAGCAGTTCTTC
TRBV30	.	TRBD1	TRBJ2-7	CAWSVEQGAYEQYF	TGTGCCTGGAGTGTAGAACAGGGGGCCTACGAGCAGTACTTC
TRBV14	few	.	TRBJ2-7	CASSPNTGYEQYF	TGTGCCAGCAGCCCCAACACTGGCTACGAGCAGTACTTC
TRBV19	few	.	TRBJ1-2	CASSLRQESGYTF	TGTGCCAGTAGTCTACGACAGGAGAGTGGCTACACCTTC
TRBV20-1	.	TRBD1	TRBJ1-2	CSAPTGTANYGYTF	TGCAGTGCCCCGACGGGGACAGCTAACTATGGCTACACCTTC
TRBV25-1	.	TRBD1	TRBJ2-1	CASRGQVDNEQFF	TGTGCCAGCAGGGGACAGGTAGACAATGAGCAGTTCTTC
TRBV2	many	.	TRBJ1-4	CASSARLGDEKLFF	TGTGCCAGCAGTGCTCGGTTGGGCGATGAAAAACTGTTTTTT
TRBV5-8	.	TRBD1	TRBJ2-7	CASTRTGTGMGEQYF	TGTGCCAGCACCCGGACCGGGACAGGGATGGGGGAGCAGTACTTC
TRBV6-2/TRBV6-3	.	TRBD2	TRBJ2-1	CASSSLAGVNEQFF	TGTGCCAGCAGTTCACTAGCGGGGGTCAATGAGCAGTTCTTC
TRBV6-1	many	TRBD1	TRBJ1-1	CASSDPQGLNTEAFF	TGTGCCAGCAGTGACCCACAGGGGTTGAACACTGAAGCTTTCTTT
TRBV7-2	many	.	TRBJ2-7	CASSLTYEQYF	TGTGCCAGCAGCCTTACTTACGAGCAGTACTTC